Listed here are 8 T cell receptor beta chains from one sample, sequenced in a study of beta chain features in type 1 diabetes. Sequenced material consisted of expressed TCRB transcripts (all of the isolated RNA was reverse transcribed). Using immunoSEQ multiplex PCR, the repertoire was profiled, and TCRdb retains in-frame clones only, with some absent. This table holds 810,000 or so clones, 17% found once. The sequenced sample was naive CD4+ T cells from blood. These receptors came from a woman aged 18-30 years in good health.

The CDR3 DNA sequence: TGTGCCAGCACCCCCCAGGGTGAGACTGAAGCTTTCTTT. Protein sequence: CASTPQGETEAFF. The rearrangement joins TRBV7-9 to TRBJ1-1; a weak D match, TRBD1 (5 bases). With 7 bases removed from V and 5 bases from J, the gap between germline ends came to 14 bases. CDR1 is SEHNR and CDR2 is FQNEAQ in the germline V gene (reference sequence). CDR3 length: 13 residues. Full variable domain (missing parts from reference TRBV7-9 and TRBJ1-1): DTGVSQNPRHKITKRGQNVTFRCDPISEHNRLYWYRQTLGQGPEFLTYFQNEAQLEKSRLLSDRFSAERPKGSFSTLEIQRTEQGDSAMYLCASTPQGETEAFFGQGTRLTVV.

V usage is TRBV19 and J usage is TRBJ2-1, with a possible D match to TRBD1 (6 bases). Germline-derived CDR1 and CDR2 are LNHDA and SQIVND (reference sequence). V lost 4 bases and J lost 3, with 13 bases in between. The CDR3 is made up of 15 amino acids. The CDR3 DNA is TGTGCCAGTAGTAACCCCCGGACAGTCTACAATGAGCAGTTCTTC. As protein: CASSNPRTVYNEQFF. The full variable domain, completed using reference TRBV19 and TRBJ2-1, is DGGITQSPKYLFRKEGQNVTLSCEQNLNHDAMYWYRQDPGQGLRLIYYSQIVNDFQKGDIAEGYSVSREKKESFPLTVTSAQKNPTAFYLCASSNPRTVYNEQFFGPGTRLTVL.

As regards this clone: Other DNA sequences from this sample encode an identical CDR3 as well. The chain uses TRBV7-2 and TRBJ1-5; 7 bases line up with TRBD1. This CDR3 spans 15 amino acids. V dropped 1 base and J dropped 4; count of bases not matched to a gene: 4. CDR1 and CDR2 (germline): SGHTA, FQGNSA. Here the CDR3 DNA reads TGTGCCAGCAGCTTAGGAGGGACAGTTAATCAGCCCCAGCATTTT. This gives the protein CASSLGGTVNQPQHF.

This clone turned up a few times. The CDR3 DNA reads TGTGCCAGCAGCTTTAGACAGTTTTACGAGCAGTACTTC. Amino acids: CASSFRQFYEQYF. The genes are TRBV7-9 and TRBJ2-7, with D perhaps TRBD1 (5 bases). Trimming removed 3 bases from V and 4 bases from J, with 10 bases in between. Germline values: CDR1 SEHNR, CDR2 FQNEAQ (reference sequence). The CDR3 covers 13 residues.

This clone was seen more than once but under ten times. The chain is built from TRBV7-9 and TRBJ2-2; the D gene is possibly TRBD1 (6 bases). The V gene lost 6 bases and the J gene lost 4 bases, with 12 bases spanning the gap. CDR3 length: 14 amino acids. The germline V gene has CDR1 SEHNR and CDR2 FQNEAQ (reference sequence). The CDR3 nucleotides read TGTGCCAGCAGGGGGGAGACAGGCACCGGGGAGCTGTTTTTT. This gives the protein CASRGETGTGELFF.

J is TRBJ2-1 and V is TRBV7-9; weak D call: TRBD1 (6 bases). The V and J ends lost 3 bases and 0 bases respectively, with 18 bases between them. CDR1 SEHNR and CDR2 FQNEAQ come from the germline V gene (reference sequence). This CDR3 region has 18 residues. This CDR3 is CASSFRNRQAYSYNEQFF. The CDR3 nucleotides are TGTGCCAGCAGCTTCCGAAATCGACAGGCGTACTCCTACAATGAGCAGTTCTTC.

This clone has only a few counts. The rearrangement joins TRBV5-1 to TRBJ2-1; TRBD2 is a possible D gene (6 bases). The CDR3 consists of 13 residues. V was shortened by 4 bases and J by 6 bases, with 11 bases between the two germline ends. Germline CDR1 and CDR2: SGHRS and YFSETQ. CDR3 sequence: CASSPTSPNEQFF. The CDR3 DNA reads TGCGCCAGCAGCCCTACTAGCCCCAATGAGCAGTTCTTC.

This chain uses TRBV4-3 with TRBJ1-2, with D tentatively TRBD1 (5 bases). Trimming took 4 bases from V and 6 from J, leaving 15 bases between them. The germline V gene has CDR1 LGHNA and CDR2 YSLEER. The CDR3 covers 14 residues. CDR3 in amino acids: CASSRNQGFHGYTF. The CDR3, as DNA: TGCGCCAGCAGCCGCAACCAGGGATTTCATGGCTACACCTTC.